The 11 T cell receptor beta chains below all came from one sample that was sequenced in a study of T cell repertoires in breast cancer. During the second nested PCR, blocking oligonucleotides suppressed genes that were not paired. TCRdb re-analysed the emulsion pairing reads in MiXCR, keeping a single row per CDR3 protein. The repertoire holds about 40,000 distinct CDR3 sequences, with about 41% as singletons. Paired alpha-beta TCRs of CD8+ T cells were analyzed by expanded emulsion RT-PCR. The sequencing sample was made of CD8+ T cells. The receptors originated from a pool of human donors with breast cancer or a healthy control (not recorded which).

In regard to this clonotype: This clone may be a read error of a much larger clone one base away. The chain is built from TRBV6-4 and TRBJ2-1; D uncertain. CDR3 length: 14 amino acids. CDR1 and CDR2 from the germline V gene are MRHNA and SNTAGT. Trimming took 3 bases from V and 6 from J, leaving 12 bases between them. CDR3: CASSEETGSNEQFF. The CDR3 nucleotides are TGTGCCAGCAGTGAAGAAACCGGTAGCAATGAGCAGTTCTTC.

This clonotype was detected only a few times. The rearrangement joins TRBV6-5 to TRBJ1-2; D gene unclear. The CDR3 covers 13 residues. Germline V gives CDR1 MNHEY, CDR2 SVGAGI. Trimming removed 2 bases from V and 2 bases from J, with 6 bases in between. In DNA, the CDR3 is TGTGCCAGCAGTTACGACGGCAACTATGGCTACACCTTC. Amino acid sequence: CASSYDGNYGYTF.

J is TRBJ1-1 and V is TRBV10-3; D not resolved. V dropped 2 bases and J dropped 5 bases, with 6 bases sitting between them. The CDR3 is 12 residues long. CDR1 ENHRY and CDR2 SYGVKD come from the germline V gene. The CDR3 reads CAISELGTEAFF. The CDR3 nucleotides are TGTGCCATCAGTGAGCTGGGGACTGAAGCTTTCTTT.

The V gene is TRBV6-5, the J gene TRBJ2-2; TRBD1 agrees at 7 bases. Germline V gene lookup returns CDR1 MNHEY and CDR2 SVGAGI. With V trimmed by 4 bases and J by 1 base, 6 bases remained unmatched. The CDR3 has 16 amino acids. CDR3 DNA: TGTGCCAGCAGTTCCCAGACAGGGCTGAACACCGGGGAGCTGTTTTTT. This encodes CASSSQTGLNTGELFF.

The chain is built from TRBV6-1 and TRBJ1-6; no reliable D call. The V end was cut by 5 bases, the J end by 7 bases, with 24 bases between. The CDR3 runs to 18 residues. Germline V gene sequence: CDR1 MNHNS, CDR2 SASEGT. In nucleotides, the CDR3 is TGTGCCAGCAGTAGGGTCGTTGGCCCCTTGTCTGGCAATTCACCCCTCCACTTT. Protein: CASSRVVGPLSGNSPLHF.

In the case of this clonotype: One junction end disagrees with the germline gene, perhaps due to a read error. The chain joins TRBV2 to TRBJ1-1; no clear D. Germline CDR1 is SNHLY and CDR2 is FYNNEI. The CDR3 runs 12 residues. This CDR3 reads CASSEDNAEASF. The CDR3, as DNA: TGTGCCAGCAGTGAGGATAACGCTGAAGCTTCCTTT.

This clonotype has only a few counts. The chain has TRBV20-1 and TRBJ1-1; D not resolved. V was shortened by 3 bases and J by 1 base, with 9 bases between the two germline ends. CDR1 and CDR2 from the germline V gene are DFQATT and SNEGSKA (reference sequence). CDR3 length: 13 residues. DNA of the CDR3: TGCAGTGCTAGGGATCCGGGGAACACTGAAGCTTTCTTT. The encoded protein is CSARDPGNTEAFF.

Notes on this clonotype: A much larger clone differs by one base, so this may be a read error. The chain joins TRBV25-1 to TRBJ1-6, with D uncertain. Trimming stripped 4 bases from V and 10 bases from J, with 11 bases between. Germline CDR1 reads MGHDK; CDR2 reads SYGVNS. The CDR3 is 13 residues long. This chain's CDR3 is CASSAQSKSPLHF. DNA for the CDR3: TGTGCCAGCAGTGCCCAGAGTAAATCACCCCTCCACTTT.

This clonotype came up a few times. The chain combines TRBV5-1 with TRBJ2-7; 8 positions agree with TRBD1. Germline trimming cut 4 bases from V and 2 bases from J; bases unmatched to any gene: 5. This CDR3 region has 14 residues. Germline CDR1 and CDR2: SGHRS and YFSETQ. DNA for the CDR3: TGCGCCAGCAGCACCGACAGGGGCCCCTACGAGCAGTACTTC. This encodes CASSTDRGPYEQYF.

About this clonotype: A read error may explain this, as a much larger clone is one base away. V and J are TRBV25-1 and TRBJ2-7; D might be TRBD1 or TRBD2, each matching 5 bases. This CDR3 has 12 amino acids. Germline lookup yields CDR1 MGHDK and CDR2 SYGVNS. Deletions cut 8 bases from V and 3 bases from J, with 11 bases between. CDR3 in amino acids: CASRGDLYEQYF. The CDR3 DNA is TGTGCCAGCCGTGGGGACCTCTACGAGCAGTACTTC.

The chain employs TRBV19 and TRBJ1-2; 9 bases are a match to TRBD1. Germline-derived CDR1 and CDR2 are LNHDA and SQIVND (reference sequence). V shed 5 bases and J 7 bases; nucleotides not matched to a gene: 8. The CDR3 has 14 residues. This CDR3 is CASSAPGQGFGYTF. CDR3 nucleotide sequence: TGTGCCAGTAGTGCCCCGGGACAGGGATTTGGCTACACCTTC.